The 3 T cell receptor beta chains presented below share a single source sample, sequenced in a study of neurological immune-mediated disorders. TCRdb fed the 5' RACE reads into MiXCR, producing one record per CDR3 protein. The table records tens of thousands of distinct CDR3 sequences, under 4.5% of them present only once. Time point here: longitudinal time-point 3. Sequenced material: PBMCs. These receptor sequences come from a woman aged 55 to 70 with multiple sclerosis.

This clonotype appeared a few times. The rearrangement uses TRBV20-1 and TRBJ1-5, with 7 bases lining up with TRBD1. From germline, CDR1 is DFQATT and CDR2 SNEGSKA (reference sequence). Trimming at V came to 1 base and at J to 7 bases, leaving 13 bases not matched to a gene. The CDR3 length is 16 residues. CDR3: CSARGFGTADEQPQHF. DNA for the CDR3: TGCAGTGCTAGAGGCTTCGGGACAGCTGATGAACAGCCCCAGCATTTT.

This clonotype was picked up many times. This chain connects TRBV20-1 to TRBJ1-2, with 11 bases fitting TRBD1. With V trimmed by 3 bases and J by 7 bases, 7 bases remained unmatched. The CDR3 is made up of 14 amino acids. Germline loops: CDR1 DFQATT, CDR2 SNEGSKA (reference sequence). The CDR3 coding sequence is TGCAGTGCTAGTTCCGGACAGGGGGCGCTTGGCTACACCTTC. It encodes CSASSGQGALGYTF.

This clonotype was counted many times. This chain uses TRBV5-1 with TRBJ1-1, with D hard to call. V gave up 0 bases and J gave up 2 bases, with 8 bases separating them. This CDR3 region has 14 residues. CDR1 SGHRS and CDR2 YFSETQ come from the germline V gene. As DNA, the CDR3 is TGCGCCAGCAGCTTGGAGGTGACCAACACTGAAGCTTTCTTT. Translation gives CASSLEVTNTEAFF.